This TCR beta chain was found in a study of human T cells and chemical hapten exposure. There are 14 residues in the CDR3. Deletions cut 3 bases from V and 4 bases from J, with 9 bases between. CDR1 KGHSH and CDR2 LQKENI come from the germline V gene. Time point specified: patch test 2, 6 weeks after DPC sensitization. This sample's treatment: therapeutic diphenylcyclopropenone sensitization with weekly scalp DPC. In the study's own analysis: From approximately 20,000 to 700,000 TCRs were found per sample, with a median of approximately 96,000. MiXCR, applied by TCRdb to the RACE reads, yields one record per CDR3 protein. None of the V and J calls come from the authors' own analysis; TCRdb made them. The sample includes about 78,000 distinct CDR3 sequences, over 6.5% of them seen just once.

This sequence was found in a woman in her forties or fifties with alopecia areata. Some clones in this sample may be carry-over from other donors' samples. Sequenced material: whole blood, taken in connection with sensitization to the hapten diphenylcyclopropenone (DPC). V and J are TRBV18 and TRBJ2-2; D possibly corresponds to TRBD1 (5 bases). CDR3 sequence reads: CASSPFDSTGELFF. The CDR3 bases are TGTGCCAGCTCACCTTTCGACAGCACCGGGGAGCTGTTTTTT.